This TCR beta chain was identified in a study of monozygotic twins with inflammatory bowel disease. The study's findings and limits: Repertoires of patients may have been made more variable by differing immunosuppressive treatments. Relative to healthy twins, IBD patients had fewer clonotypes in common with others, a gap that was especially apparent with disease activity. The results supported no single strong signal or clonotype associated with IBD. No detectable difference in repertoire similarity separated concordant from discordant twins, possibly as a result of limited power.

After re-calling the 5' RACE reads, TCRdb lists one entry per CDR3 protein, DNA absent. There are approximately 340,000 distinct CDR3 sequences in the sample, with 2% to 2.5% held by the top ten. Worth noting for this clonotype: What it binds is not known.

The germline gives CDR1 SGDLS, CDR2 YYNGEE. The length of the CDR3 is 15 residues. Sequenced: blood. The V call is TRBV9, the J call TRBJ2-7; TCRdb selects TRBD1, and the lack of DNA leaves this call unchecked. The clonotype was recovered from a human donor with ulcerative colitis or Crohn's disease, or a healthy co-twin of an affected twin (not recorded which). CDR3 residues: CASSGATGIYNEQYF.